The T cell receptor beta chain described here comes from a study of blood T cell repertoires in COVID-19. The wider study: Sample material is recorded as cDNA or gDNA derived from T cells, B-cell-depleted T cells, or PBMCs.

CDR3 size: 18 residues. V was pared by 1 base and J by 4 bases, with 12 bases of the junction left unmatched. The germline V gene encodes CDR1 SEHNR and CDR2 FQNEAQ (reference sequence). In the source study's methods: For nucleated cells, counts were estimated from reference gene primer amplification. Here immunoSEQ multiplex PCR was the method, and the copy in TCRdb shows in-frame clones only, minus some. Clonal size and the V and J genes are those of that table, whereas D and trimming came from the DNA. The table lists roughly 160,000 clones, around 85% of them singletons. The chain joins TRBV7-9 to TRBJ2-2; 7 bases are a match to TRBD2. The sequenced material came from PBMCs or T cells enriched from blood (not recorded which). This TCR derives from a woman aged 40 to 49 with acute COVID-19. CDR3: CASSLVYLSGQVTGELFF. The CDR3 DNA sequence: TGTGCCAGCAGCTTAGTCTATCTTAGCGGGCAGGTCACCGGGGAGCTGTTTTTT.